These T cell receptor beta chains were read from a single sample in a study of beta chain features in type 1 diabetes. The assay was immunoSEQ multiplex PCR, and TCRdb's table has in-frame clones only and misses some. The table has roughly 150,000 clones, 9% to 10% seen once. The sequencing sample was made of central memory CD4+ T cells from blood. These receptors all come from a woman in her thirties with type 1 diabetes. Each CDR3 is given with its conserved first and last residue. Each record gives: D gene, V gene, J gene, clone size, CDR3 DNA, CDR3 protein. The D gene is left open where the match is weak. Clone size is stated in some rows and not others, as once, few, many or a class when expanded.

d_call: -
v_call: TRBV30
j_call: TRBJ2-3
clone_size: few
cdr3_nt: TGTGCCTGGAGCCCGTGGGGGCCAGATACGCAGTATTTT
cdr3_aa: CAWSPWGPDTQYF

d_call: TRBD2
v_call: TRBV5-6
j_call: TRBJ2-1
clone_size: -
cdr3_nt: TGTGCCAGCAGCGAACTAGCGAGCTCCTACAATGAGCAGTTCTTC
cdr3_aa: CASSELASSYNEQFF

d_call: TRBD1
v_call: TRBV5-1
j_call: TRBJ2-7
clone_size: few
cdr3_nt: TGCGCCAGCAGGCAGGGACAGGATCTTCACGAGCAGTACTTC
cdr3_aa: CASRQGQDLHEQYF

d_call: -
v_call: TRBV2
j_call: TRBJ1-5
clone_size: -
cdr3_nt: TGTGCCAGCAGTGCGCCGGGTAATAGCAATCAGCCCCAGCATTTT
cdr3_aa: CASSAPGNSNQPQHF

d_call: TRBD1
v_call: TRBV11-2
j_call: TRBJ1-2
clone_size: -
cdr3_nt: TGTGCCAGCAGCAACCTGAACCCAGGGACAGGGAGGACTTTCTTC
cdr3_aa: CASSNLNPGTGRTFF

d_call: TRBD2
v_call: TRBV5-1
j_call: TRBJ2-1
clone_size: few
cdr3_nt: TGCGCCAGCGGGATAGCGGGAGTCCATGAGCAGTTCTTC
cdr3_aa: CASGIAGVHEQFF

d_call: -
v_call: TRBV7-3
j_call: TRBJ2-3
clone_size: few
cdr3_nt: TGTGCCAGCAGTTTCGGGTGGGATACGCAGTATTTT
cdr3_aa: CASSFGWDTQYF

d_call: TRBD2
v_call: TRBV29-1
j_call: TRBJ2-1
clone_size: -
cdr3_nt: TGCAGCGTTGAGCGCGGGAGCCGCTACAATGAGCAGTTCTTC
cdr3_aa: CSVERGSRYNEQFF

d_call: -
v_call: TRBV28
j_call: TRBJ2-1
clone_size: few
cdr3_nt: TGTGCCAGCAGTTCCCAATCACTTAATACCCTCTACAATGAGCAGTTCTTC
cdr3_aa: CASSSQSLNTLYNEQFF

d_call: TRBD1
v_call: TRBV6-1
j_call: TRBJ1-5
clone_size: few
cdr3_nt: TGTGCCAGCAGTGTTGACAGGGGGGCACAGCCCCAGCATTTT
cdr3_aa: CASSVDRGAQPQHF

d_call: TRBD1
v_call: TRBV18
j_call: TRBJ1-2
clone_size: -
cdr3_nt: TGTGCCAGCTCACCAGCGACAGGGAATGGCTACACCTTC
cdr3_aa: CASSPATGNGYTF

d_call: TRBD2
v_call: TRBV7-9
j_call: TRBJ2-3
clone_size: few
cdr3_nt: TGTGCCAGCAGCCAAGATCCGGGGGCGGCGGGAGGGCGGGCAGATACGCAGTATTTT
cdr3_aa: CASSQDPGAAGGRADTQYF

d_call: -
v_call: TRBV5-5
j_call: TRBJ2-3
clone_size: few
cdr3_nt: TGTGCCAGCAGCTCCGAACCGGGAGATACGCAGTATTTT
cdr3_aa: CASSSEPGDTQYF

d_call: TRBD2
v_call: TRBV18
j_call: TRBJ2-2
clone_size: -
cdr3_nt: TGTGCCAGCTCACCTCAAACTAGCGGGAGTAACACCGGGGAGCTGTTTTTT
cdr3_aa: CASSPQTSGSNTGELFF

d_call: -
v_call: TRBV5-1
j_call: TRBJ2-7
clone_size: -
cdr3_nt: TGCGCCAGCAGCGGTGAGGGTTACGAGCAGTACTTC
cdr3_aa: CASSGEGYEQYF

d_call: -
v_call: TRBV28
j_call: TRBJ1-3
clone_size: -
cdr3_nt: TGTGCCAGCACCTATAGCTCTGGAAACACCATATATTTT
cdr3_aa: CASTYSSGNTIYF

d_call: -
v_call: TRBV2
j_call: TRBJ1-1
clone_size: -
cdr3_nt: TGTGCCAGCAGTTTTTATAGGAACACTGAAGCTTTCTTT
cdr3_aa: CASSFYRNTEAFF

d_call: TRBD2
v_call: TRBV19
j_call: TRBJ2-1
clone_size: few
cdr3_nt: TGTGCCAGTAGTGGCCGTCTAGCGGCCTTCAATGAGCAGTTCTTC
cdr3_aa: CASSGRLAAFNEQFF

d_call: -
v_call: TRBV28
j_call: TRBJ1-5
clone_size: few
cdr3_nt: TGTGCCAGCAGCACCGGGACTCCGAGGGCTCAGCCCCAGCATTTT
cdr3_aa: CASSTGTPRAQPQHF

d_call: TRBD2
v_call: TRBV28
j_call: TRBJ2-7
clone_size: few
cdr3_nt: TGTGCCAGCAGAGGTGGCGGGAGTAAGTACGAGCAGTACTTC
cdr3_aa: CASRGGGSKYEQYF

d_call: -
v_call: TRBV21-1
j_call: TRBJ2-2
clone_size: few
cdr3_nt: TGTGCCAGCAGAGGGCGGGACGGAACGAACACCGGGGAGCTGTTTTTT
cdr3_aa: CASRGRDGTNTGELFF

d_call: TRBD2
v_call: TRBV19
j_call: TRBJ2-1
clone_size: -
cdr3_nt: TGTGCCAGTAGTACGTTAGCGGGAGGGGCGCGGTACAATGAGCAGTTCTTC
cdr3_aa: CASSTLAGGARYNEQFF

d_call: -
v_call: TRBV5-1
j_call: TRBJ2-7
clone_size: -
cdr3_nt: TGCGCCAGCAGCCCAGGCCAACTTTCCTCCTACGAGCAGTACTTC
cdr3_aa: CASSPGQLSSYEQYF

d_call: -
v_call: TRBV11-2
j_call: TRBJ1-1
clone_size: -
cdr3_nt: TGTGCCAGCAGCTTACTATCACCGGGGTTGGGGACTGAAGCTTTCTTT
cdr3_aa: CASSLLSPGLGTEAFF

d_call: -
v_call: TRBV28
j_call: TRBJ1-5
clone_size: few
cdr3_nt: TGTGCCAGCAGTTTATCAGGGTTTCAGCCCCAGCATTTT
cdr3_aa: CASSLSGFQPQHF

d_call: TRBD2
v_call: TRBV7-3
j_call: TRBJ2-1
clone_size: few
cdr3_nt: TGTGCCAGCAGCTCTTCCGGGACTAGAAACAATGAGCAGTTCTTC
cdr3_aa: CASSSSGTRNNEQFF

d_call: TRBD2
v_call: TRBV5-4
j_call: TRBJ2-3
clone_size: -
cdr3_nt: TGTGCCAGCAGCCCCCCCCGACTAGCGGGAGGGTATACGCAGTATTTT
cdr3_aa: CASSPPRLAGGYTQYF

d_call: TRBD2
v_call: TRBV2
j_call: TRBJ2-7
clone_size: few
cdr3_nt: TGTGCCAGCAGCGCCCGTCTAGGCCCGGGACTAGCGGGAGCTTACGAGCAGTACTTC
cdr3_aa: CASSARLGPGLAGAYEQYF

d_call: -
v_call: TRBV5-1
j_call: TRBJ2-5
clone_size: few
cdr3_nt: TGCGCCAGCAGCGAGAGGGATGGGGAGACCCAGTACTTC
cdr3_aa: CASSERDGETQYF

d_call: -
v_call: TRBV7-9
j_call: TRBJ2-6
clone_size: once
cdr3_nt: TGTGCCAGCAGCTTAGCGAACAGGGCTATGGCTGGGGCCAACGTCCTGACTTTC
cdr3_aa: CASSLANRAMAGANVLTF

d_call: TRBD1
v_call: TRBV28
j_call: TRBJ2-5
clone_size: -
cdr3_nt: TGTGCCACCACCGACAGGGGAAAGACCCAGTACTTC
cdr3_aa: CATTDRGKTQYF

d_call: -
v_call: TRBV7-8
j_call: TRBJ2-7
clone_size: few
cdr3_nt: TGTGCCAGCAGCTTAGCGACAGGTGGATCCTACGAGCAGTACTTC
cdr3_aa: CASSLATGGSYEQYF

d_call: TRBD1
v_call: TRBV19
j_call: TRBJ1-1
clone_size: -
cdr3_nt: TGTGCCAGTAGTCGGACAGGGGCTACTGAAGCTTTCTTT
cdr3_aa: CASSRTGATEAFF

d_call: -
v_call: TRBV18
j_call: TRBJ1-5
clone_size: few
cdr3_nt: TGTGCCAGCTCACAACAGGGATCGAGCAATCAGCCCCAGCATTTT
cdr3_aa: CASSQQGSSNQPQHF

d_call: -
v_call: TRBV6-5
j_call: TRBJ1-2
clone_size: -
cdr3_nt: TGTGCCAGCAGCCCGACAGCAAACTATGGCTACACCTTC
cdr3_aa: CASSPTANYGYTF

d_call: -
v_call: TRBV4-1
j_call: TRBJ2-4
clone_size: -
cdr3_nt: TGCGCCAGCAGCCAAGTTGGGCAGGTTTTCATCAAAAACATTCAGTACTTC
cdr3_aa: CASSQVGQVFIKNIQYF

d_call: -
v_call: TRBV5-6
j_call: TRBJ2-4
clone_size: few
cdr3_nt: TGTGCCAGCAGCAACGTAAACAGGGATATTACCAAAAACATTCAGTACTTC
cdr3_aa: CASSNVNRDITKNIQYF

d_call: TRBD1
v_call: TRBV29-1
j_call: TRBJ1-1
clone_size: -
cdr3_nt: TGCAGCGCAAAAGGGACAGCCATGAACACTGAAGCTTTCTTT
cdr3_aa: CSAKGTAMNTEAFF

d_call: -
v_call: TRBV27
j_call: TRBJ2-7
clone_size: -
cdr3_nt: TGTGCCAGCAGTTTAGGCGGTCAGGGTACGGGCGAGCAGTACTTC
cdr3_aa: CASSLGGQGTGEQYF

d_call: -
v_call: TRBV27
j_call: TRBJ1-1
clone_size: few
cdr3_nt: TGTGCCAGCAGTTATAAGGGAGGCACTGAAGCTTTCTTT
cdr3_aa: CASSYKGGTEAFF

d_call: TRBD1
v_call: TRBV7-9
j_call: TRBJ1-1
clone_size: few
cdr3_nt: TGTGCCAGCAGCTTATACACGACAGGGGGGGAAGCTTTCTTT
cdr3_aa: CASSLYTTGGEAFF

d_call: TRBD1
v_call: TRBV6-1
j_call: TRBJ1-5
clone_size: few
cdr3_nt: TGTGCCAGCACCCCACAGGGGGCTAGCAATCAGCCCCAGCATTTT
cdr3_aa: CASTPQGASNQPQHF

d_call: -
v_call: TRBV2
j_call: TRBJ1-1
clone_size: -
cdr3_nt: TGTGCCAGCAGTGAATCCCATAACACTGAAGCTTTCTTT
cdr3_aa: CASSESHNTEAFF

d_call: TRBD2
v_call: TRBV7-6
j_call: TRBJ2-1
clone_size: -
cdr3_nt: TGTGCCAGCAGCGCAGGGACTAGCGTGGATGAGCAGTTCTTC
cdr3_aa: CASSAGTSVDEQFF

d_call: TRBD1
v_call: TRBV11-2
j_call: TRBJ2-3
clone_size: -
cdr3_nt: TGTGCCACAACTACTCTACAGGGGGCGACAGATACGCAGTATTTT
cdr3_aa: CATTTLQGATDTQYF

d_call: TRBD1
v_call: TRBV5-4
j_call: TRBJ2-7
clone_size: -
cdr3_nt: TGTGCCAGCAGCGCGGCAGGGACAGGGGGCTACGAGCAGTACTTC
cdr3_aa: CASSAAGTGGYEQYF

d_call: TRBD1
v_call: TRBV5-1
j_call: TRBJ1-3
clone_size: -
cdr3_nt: TGCGCCAGCAGCCGGGACAGCTCTGGAAACACCATATATTTT
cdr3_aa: CASSRDSSGNTIYF

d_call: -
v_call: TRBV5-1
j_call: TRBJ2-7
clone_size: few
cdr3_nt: TGCGCCAGCAGCCCATCAGGTGGGCTACGCGAGCAGTACTTC
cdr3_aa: CASSPSGGLREQYF

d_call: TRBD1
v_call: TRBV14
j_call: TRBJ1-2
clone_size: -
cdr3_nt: TGTGCCAGCAGCCAAGGACAGGGCCACCAACTCTATGGCTACACCTTC
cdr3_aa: CASSQGQGHQLYGYTF

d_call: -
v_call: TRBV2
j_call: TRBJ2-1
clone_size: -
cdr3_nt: TGTGCCAGCAAAAGCCACTCCTACAATGAGCAGTTCTTC
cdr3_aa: CASKSHSYNEQFF

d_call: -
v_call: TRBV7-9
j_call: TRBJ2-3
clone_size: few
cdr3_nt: TGTGCCAGCAGCTTAGGCGCCACAGATACGCAGTATTTT
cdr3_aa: CASSLGATDTQYF

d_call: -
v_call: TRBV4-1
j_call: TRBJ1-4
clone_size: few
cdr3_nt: TGCGCCAGCAGCCTAGGTCAGGCTAATGAAAAACTGTTTTTT
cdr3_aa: CASSLGQANEKLFF

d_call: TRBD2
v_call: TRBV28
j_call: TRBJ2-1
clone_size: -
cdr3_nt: TGTGCCAGCAGTTTAGGATCGGGCGGGACTAGCGGGAGGGGGGAGCAGTTCTTC
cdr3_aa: CASSLGSGGTSGRGEQFF

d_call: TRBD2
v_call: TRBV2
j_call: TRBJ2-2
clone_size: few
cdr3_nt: TGTGCCAGCACTCCGACTAGCGGGAACACCGGGGAGCTGTTTTTT
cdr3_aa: CASTPTSGNTGELFF

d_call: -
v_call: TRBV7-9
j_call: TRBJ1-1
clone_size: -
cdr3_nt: TGTGCCAGCAGCTTAGGATCTGGAGGCGCGAACACTGAAGCTTTCTTT
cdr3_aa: CASSLGSGGANTEAFF

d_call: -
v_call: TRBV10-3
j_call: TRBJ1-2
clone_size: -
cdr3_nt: TGTGCCATCAGTGGAGACGACACGGGGGGCGCATACACCTTC
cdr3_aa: CAISGDDTGGAYTF

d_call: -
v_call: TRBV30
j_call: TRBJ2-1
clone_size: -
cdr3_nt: TGTGCCTGGAGTGTAAGACGGGGCAATGAGCAGTTCTTC
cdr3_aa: CAWSVRRGNEQFF

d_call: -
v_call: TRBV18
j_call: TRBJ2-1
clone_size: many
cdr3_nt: TGTGCCAGCTCACCCCAAAGACAGGGAGGATACAATGAGCAGTTCTTC
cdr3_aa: CASSPQRQGGYNEQFF